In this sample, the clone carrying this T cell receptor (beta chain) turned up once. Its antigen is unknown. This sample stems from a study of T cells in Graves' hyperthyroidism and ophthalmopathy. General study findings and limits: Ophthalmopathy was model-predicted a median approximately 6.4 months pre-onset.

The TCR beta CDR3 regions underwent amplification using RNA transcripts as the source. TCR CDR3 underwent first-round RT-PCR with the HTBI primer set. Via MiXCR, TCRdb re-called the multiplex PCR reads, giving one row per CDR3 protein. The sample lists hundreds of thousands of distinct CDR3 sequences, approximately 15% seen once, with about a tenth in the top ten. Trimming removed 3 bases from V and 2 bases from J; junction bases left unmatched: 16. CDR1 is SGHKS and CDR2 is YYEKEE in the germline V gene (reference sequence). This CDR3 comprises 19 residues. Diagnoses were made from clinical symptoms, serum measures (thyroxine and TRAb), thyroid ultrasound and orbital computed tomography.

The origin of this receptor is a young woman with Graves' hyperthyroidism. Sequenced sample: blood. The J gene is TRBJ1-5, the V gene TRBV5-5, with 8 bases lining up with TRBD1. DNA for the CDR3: TGTGCCAGCAGCTGGAAGTATGCAGGGGGCGCGTCTGGCAATCAGCCCCAGCATTTT. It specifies CASSWKYAGGASGNQPQHF.